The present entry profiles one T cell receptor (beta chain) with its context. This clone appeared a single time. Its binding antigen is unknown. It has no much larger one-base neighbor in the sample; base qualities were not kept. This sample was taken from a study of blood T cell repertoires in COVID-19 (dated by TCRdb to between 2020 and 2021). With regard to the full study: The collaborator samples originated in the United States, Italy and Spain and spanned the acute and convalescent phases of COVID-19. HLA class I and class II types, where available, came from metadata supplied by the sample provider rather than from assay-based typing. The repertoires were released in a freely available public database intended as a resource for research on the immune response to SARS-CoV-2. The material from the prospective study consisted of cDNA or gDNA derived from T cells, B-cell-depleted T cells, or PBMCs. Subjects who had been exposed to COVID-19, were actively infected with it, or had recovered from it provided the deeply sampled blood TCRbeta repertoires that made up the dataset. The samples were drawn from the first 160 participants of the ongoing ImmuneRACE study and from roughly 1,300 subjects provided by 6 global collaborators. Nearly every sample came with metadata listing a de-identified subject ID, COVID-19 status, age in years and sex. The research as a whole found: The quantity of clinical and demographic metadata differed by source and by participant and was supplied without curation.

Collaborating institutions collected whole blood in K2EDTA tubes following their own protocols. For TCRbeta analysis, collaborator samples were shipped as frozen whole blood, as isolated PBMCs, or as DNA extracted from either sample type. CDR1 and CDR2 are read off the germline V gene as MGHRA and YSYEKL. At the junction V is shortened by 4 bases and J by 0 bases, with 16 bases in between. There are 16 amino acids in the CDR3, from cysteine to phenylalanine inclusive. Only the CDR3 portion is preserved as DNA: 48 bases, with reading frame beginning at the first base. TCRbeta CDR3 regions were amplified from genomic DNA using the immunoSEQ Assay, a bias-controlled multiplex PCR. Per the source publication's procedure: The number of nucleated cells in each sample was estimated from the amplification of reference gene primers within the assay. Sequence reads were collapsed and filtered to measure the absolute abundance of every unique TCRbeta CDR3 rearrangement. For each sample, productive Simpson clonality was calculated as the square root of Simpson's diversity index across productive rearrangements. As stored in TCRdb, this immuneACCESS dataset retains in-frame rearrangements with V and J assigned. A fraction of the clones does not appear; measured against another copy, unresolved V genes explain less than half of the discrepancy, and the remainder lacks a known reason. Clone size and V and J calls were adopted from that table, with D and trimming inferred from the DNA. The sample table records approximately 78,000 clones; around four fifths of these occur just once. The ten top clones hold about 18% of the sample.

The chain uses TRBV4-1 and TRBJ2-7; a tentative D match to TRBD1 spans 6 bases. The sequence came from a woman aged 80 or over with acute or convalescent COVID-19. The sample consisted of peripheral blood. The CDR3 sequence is CASSLSVSGASYEQYF. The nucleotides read TGCGCCAGCAGCCTAAGTGTATCAGGGGCCTCCTACGAGCAGTACTTC.